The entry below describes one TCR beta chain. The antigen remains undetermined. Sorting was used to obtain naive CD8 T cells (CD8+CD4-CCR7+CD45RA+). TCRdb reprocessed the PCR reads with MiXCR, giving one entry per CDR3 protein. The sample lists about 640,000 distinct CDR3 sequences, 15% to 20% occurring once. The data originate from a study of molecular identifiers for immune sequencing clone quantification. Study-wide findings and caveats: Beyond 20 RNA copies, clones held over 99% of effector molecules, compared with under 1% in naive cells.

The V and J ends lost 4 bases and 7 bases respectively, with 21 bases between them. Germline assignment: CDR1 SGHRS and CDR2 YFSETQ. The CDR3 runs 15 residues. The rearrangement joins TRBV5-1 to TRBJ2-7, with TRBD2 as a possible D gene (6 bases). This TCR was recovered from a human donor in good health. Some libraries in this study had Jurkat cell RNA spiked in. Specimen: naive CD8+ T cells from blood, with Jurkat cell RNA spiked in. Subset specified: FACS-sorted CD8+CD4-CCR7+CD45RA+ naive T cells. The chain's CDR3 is CASSISLEGHNEQYF. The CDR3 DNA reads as TGCGCCAGCAGCATCAGCTTGGAGGGGCACAATGAGCAGTACTTC.